This entry concerns a single TCR beta chain. Sequenced by immunoSEQ multiplex PCR; TCRdb stores in-frame clones only, minus some. The sample shows around 15,000 clones, nearly 80% of them seen only once. The sample belongs to a study of somatic mutations in cytotoxic T cells in rheumatoid arthritis. At the level of the study: The researchers flow-sorted some T-cell populations stained with V beta antibodies and got nearly 100% purity, and these included V beta1+ cells sequenced for TCRB.

CD4+ and CD8+ cells were isolated by positive magnetic bead selection, with purity checked by flow cytometry. The sequenced sample was CD8+ T cells sorted from blood. This clonotype originated in an adult with rheumatoid arthritis.

Written as DNA, the CDR3 is TGTGCCAGCAGTGCCGGGACTAGAGGGGGCAATGAGCAGTTCTTC. The encoded protein is CASSAGTRGGNEQFF. The rearrangement links TRBV28 to TRBJ2-1, with 8 nucleotides matching TRBD2. The CDR3 covers 15 residues. The junction had 9 bases not matched to a gene; V was cut back by 5 bases and J by 6 bases. Germline CDR1 is MDHEN and CDR2 is SYDVKM.